This T cell receptor beta chain was identified in a study of identical twins. General study findings and limits: Excess sharing by twins proved weaker in beta out-of-frame sequences.

The germline V gene has CDR1 ENHRY and CDR2 SYGVKD. V gave up 4 bases and J gave up 7 bases, with 17 bases separating them. The CDR3 contains 15 residues. TCRdb recomputed calls from the 5' RACE reads with MiXCR, one row per CDR3 protein. The data contain about 890,000 distinct CDR3 sequences, roughly an eighth of them singletons. This clonotype was picked up many times. Antigen unknown. This same sample was also part of a study on yellow fever vaccine responses in identical twins.

Sequencing was performed on PBMCs. The sequence was collected from a woman aged 18-35 years in good health. The chain recombines TRBV10-3 with TRBJ2-1; D unclear. The CDR3 DNA follows: TGTGCCATCAGTGGCAGCACCGCGGTCAGGAATGAGCAGTTCTTC. This translates into CAISGSTAVRNEQFF.